Below, one T cell receptor beta chain is given with its context. Sequencing was performed with immunoSEQ multiplex PCR; in TCRdb, only in-frame clones are kept and a portion is missing. Altogether roughly 100,000 clones are present, 85% to 95% being singletons, with the ten largest covering 1.5% to 2%. This sample is drawn from a study of T cell changes during pregnancy in multiple sclerosis. The CDR3 consists of 12 residues. CDR1 is LGHNA and CDR2 is YNFKEQ in the germline V gene. V was pared by 0 bases and J by 11 bases, with 10 bases between. Specimen: peripheral blood, collected after pregnancy. The chain carries TRBV4-2 and TRBJ1-1; D unresolved. This clonotype was obtained from a female donor with multiple sclerosis, enrolled in a pregnancy study. The DNA of the CDR3 is TGTGCCAGCAGCCAAGAGGGCAGGAGGGCTTTCTTT. Protein sequence: CASSQEGRRAFF.